This paragraph covers one TCR beta chain sequence. This CDR3 spans 16 amino acids. Germline-derived CDR1 and CDR2 are SEHNR and FQNEAQ (reference sequence). The junction had 14 bases not matched to a gene; V was cut back by 5 bases and J by 9 bases. This sample is drawn from a study of OX40 agonist ivuxolimab in advanced cancers. Clones were sequenced by immunoSEQ multiplex PCR, and TCRdb holds only the in-frame ones, with some missing. The table lists tens of thousands of clones, about 82% of them singletons, with approximately 1% in the top ten. The specimen comprised CD4+ or CD8+ T cells sorted from blood, sampled in a trial of the OX40 agonist ivuxolimab. The sequence was obtained from an adult with an advanced solid tumor such as melanoma, head and neck, liver or kidney cancer. This chain uses TRBV7-9 with TRBJ1-3; TRBD1 matches 9 bases. The CDR3 spells CASSPLRGTGLLTIYF. In DNA form, the CDR3 reads TGTGCCAGCAGCCCCCTTCGGGGGACAGGGCTACTCACCATATATTTT.